Below, one TCR beta chain is given with its context. Its antigen remains undetermined. The input lacks base qualities; no much larger clone sits a single base away. Each collaborating institution followed its own protocols to collect whole blood in K2EDTA tubes. For TCRbeta analysis, collaborator samples were shipped as frozen whole blood, as isolated PBMCs, or as DNA extracted from either sample type. The data originate from a study of blood T cell repertoires in COVID-19 (TCRdb year 2020). For the wider study: Samples covering the acute and convalescent phases of COVID-19 were provided by collaborators in the United States, Italy and Spain. Samples came from the ongoing ImmuneRACE study (first 160 participants) plus 1,254 subjects from 6 global collaborators. The material from the prospective study consisted of cDNA or gDNA derived from T cells, B-cell-depleted T cells, or PBMCs. The repertoires were released in a freely available public database intended as a resource for research on the immune response to SARS-CoV-2. Subjects who had been exposed to COVID-19, were actively infected with it, or had recovered from it provided the deeply sampled blood TCRbeta repertoires that made up the dataset. Where HLA class I and class II types were available, the types were taken from metadata supplied by the sample provider, not from assay-based typing. The sample metadata nearly always contained a de-identified subject ID, COVID-19 status, age in years and sex.

CDR1 is given as SGHTA and CDR2 as FQGNSA, both from the germline V gene. Its CDR3 holds 12 amino acids, cysteine through phenylalanine. The only DNA kept is the CDR3, 36 bases in frame from the first base. The V and J ends are trimmed by 5 bases and 10 bases, leaving 12 bases between them. TCRbeta CDR3 regions were amplified from genomic DNA using the immunoSEQ Assay, a bias-controlled multiplex PCR. In the source study's methods: The number of nucleated cells in each sample was estimated from the amplification of reference gene primers within the assay. To quantify the absolute abundance of each unique TCRbeta CDR3 rearrangement, sequence reads were collapsed and filtered. Productive Simpson clonality was computed per sample as the square root of Simpson's diversity index over productive rearrangements. The table was pulled from immuneACCESS by TCRdb, which kept in-frame rearrangements only. Such tables lose some clones; where checked, under half of the loss comes from unresolved V genes, and the rest has no known cause. That table is the source of V, J and clone size, and D and trimming were worked out from the DNA. This sample is represented by 100,000 or so clones; 85% to 95% of them were singletons. The leading ten clones occupy under 7.5% of the sample.

Overall study outcomes, separate from this receptor: The amount of clinical and demographic metadata varied by source and participant and was provided uncurated.

This TCR came from a woman aged 55-70 years with active COVID-19. The sequence is built from TRBV7-2 and TRBJ2-1; TRBD2 is a possible D gene, resting on 5 matching bases. Sequenced input: peripheral blood. For the CDR3, the sequence is CASSQTPGEQFF. The base sequence is TGTGCCAGCAGCCAAACACCGGGAGAGCAGTTCTTC.